Below, 32 T cell receptor beta chains from the same sample are listed, as sequenced in a study of cytomegalovirus exposure and HLA in healthy donors (dated 2017 in TCRdb). Receptor libraries were prepared by the immunoSEQ multiplex PCR assay. For the multiplex PCR, a mixture combining 60 forward primers for TCR Vbeta segments and 13 reverse primers for TCR Jbeta segments was used. Imported from immuneACCESS, the table was reduced by TCRdb to in-frame sequences with V and J called. These copies leave out some clones; in studies compared against another copy, an unresolved V gene accounts for under half, and the cause of the remainder is not known. The sample table lists 250,000 to 350,000 clones, around 90% of them with a count of one. Roughly 2.3% of the sample comes from the top ten. The source material was PBMCs. These receptors came from a woman between 18 and 29 years old in good health and CMV-seronegative.

The CDR3 loop reads CASSAQQLNNSPLHF. The DNA for the CDR3 is TGTGCCAGCAGTGCCCAACAGCTAAATAATTCACCCCTCCACTTT. The chain is built from TRBV6-1 and TRBJ1-6; the D is unclear. The V end was cut by 4 bases, the J end by 5 bases, with 12 bases between. The germline V gene has CDR1 MNHNS and CDR2 SASEGT. The CDR3 has 15 amino acids.

The V gene is TRBV15, the J gene TRBJ2-2; D gene uncertain. Per germline, CDR1 LNHNV and CDR2 YYDKDF (reference sequence). This CDR3 is 14 amino acids long. V was clipped by 4 bases and J by 5 bases, with 11 bases between them. The CDR3 DNA is TGTGCCACCAGCACCCCGACTTTGACCGGGGAGCTGTTTTTT. This translates into CATSTPTLTGELFF.

This clone has more than one count but fewer than ten. The rearrangement joins TRBV2 to TRBJ1-3, with 7 bases aligning to TRBD1. V shed 3 bases and J 1 base; nucleotides not matched to a gene: 6. This CDR3 region has 16 residues. Germline CDR1 is SNHLY and CDR2 is FYNNEI. CDR3 sequence reads: CASSEEGANSGNTIYF. The CDR3 bases are TGTGCCAGCAGTGAGGAGGGGGCTAATTCTGGAAACACCATATATTTT.

The chain carries TRBV27 and TRBJ1-2, with a tentative D call TRBD1 (5 bases). CDR1 and CDR2 from the germline V gene are MNHEY and SMNVEV (reference sequence). The CDR3 runs to 11 residues. Trimming stripped 6 bases from V and 9 bases from J, with 11 bases between. The CDR3 is CASREGVSYTF. CDR3 sequence (DNA): TGTGCCAGCAGAGAAGGGGTTAGCTACACCTTC.

The chain recombines TRBV25-1 with TRBJ2-3, with D perhaps matching TRBD1 (6 bases). This CDR3 has 14 residues. V lost 4 bases to trimming and J lost 6 bases, with 14 bases between them. Germline loops: CDR1 MGHDK, CDR2 SYGVNS. The CDR3 region has the DNA TGTGCCAGCAGTGCCACAGGGTTGGGGGATACGCAGTATTTT. Protein sequence: CASSATGLGDTQYF.

The CDR3 protein is CATSSRTGGYTF. In DNA form, the CDR3 reads TGTGCCACCAGCTCCCGGACGGGGGGCTACACCTTC. The chain is built from TRBV15 and TRBJ1-2; D gene uncertain. There are 12 residues in the CDR3. CDR1 LNHNV and CDR2 YYDKDF come from the germline V gene (reference sequence). V lost 5 bases to trimming and J lost 8 bases, with 12 bases between them.

The chain links TRBV15 to TRBJ2-5; no clear D. V lost 2 bases and J lost 0, with 4 bases in between. The germline V gene encodes CDR1 LNHNV and CDR2 YYDKDF (reference sequence). The CDR3 sequence is 13 residues long. The chain's CDR3 is CATSRSNQETQYF. As DNA, the CDR3 is TGTGCCACCAGCAGATCAAACCAAGAGACCCAGTACTTC.

The chain uses TRBV27 and TRBJ2-2; the D gene is possibly TRBD2 (5 bases). Trimming removed 3 bases at V and 5 bases at J, with 10 bases between. From germline, CDR1 is MNHEY and CDR2 SMNVEV (reference sequence). This CDR3 spans 14 amino acids. CDR3 nucleotides: TGTGCCAGCAGTTTCGGACTCTCGACCGGGGAGCTGTTTTTT. Translation gives CASSFGLSTGELFF.

This clone was recorded once. V usage is TRBV5-4 and J usage is TRBJ2-7, with a weak D call TRBD1 (6 bases). Per the germline V gene, CDR1 is SGHNT and CDR2 is YYREEE (reference sequence). The CDR3 sequence is 15 residues long. Trimming took off 4 bases at V and 0 bases at J, with 14 bases between the two ends. CDR3 region: CASSKMTGSSYEQYF. CDR3 in DNA: TGTGCCAGCAGCAAAATGACAGGTTCCTCCTACGAGCAGTACTTC.

V usage is TRBV29-1 and J usage is TRBJ1-1, with a tentative D call TRBD1 (6 bases). This CDR3 region has 16 residues. V dropped 7 bases and J dropped 3 bases, with 24 bases sitting between them. Germline lookup yields CDR1 SQVTM and CDR2 ANQGSEA. The CDR3 spells CSGGDYRVAGDTEAFF. CDR3 nucleotides: TGCAGCGGAGGGGACTACAGGGTAGCGGGCGACACTGAAGCTTTCTTT.

The chain uses TRBV6-5 and TRBJ2-3, with 8 bases aligning to TRBD2. Germline trimming cut 5 bases from V and 8 bases from J; bases unmatched to any gene: 9. This CDR3 is 14 amino acids long. CDR1 MNHEY and CDR2 SVGAGI come from the germline V gene. CDR3 residues: CASSNLAGSVTQYF. The CDR3 bases are TGTGCCAGCAGTAACTTAGCGGGGAGCGTTACGCAGTATTTT.

The gene calls are TRBV5-1 and TRBJ1-1; 7 nucleotides line up with TRBD1. J gave up 6 bases and V 2 bases, and 4 bases lay outside the gene matches. The CDR3 length is 13 residues. Germline V CDR1 and CDR2: SGHRS, YFSETQ. The CDR3 nucleotides read TGCGCCAGCAGCTTTTGGACAGGCTCTGAAGCTTTCTTT. Its protein is CASSFWTGSEAFF.

The chain uses TRBV9 and TRBJ2-1, with 15 bases matching TRBD2. Germline CDR1 SGDLS, CDR2 YYNGEE. The J segment lost 11 bases and the V segment lost 4 bases, leaving 13 bases of the junction unmatched. The CDR3 totals 17 residues. CDR3 DNA sequence: TGTGCCAGCAGCCAGAGCGGACTAGCGGGGGGGCCGATCCAGCAGTTCTTC. Its protein is CASSQSGLAGGPIQQFF.

The chain links TRBV6-1 to TRBJ1-1; the match to TRBD1 covers 7 bases. Per germline, CDR1 MNHNS and CDR2 SASEGT. Trimming cost V 4 bases and J 11 bases; bases outside gene matches: 16. The CDR3 is 15 amino acids. The CDR3 sequence: CASSVVQGTVLKAFF. The CDR3 nucleotides are TGTGCCAGCAGTGTAGTACAGGGGACAGTCCTGAAGGCTTTCTTT.

This clone turned up a few times. The rearrangement joins TRBV5-6 to TRBJ1-1; 10 nucleotides agree with TRBD1. The CDR3 is 18 amino acids. Trimming at V came to 6 bases and at J to 3 bases, leaving 17 bases not matched to a gene. Germline V gene sequence: CDR1 SGHDT, CDR2 YYEEEE. The CDR3, as DNA: TGTGCCAGCAACACCTCACCGGGACAGGGGTCCTCTCACACTGAAGCTTTCTTT. It translates to CASNTSPGQGSSHTEAFF. The full variable domain, in which reference TRBV5-6 and TRBJ1-1 provide the parts outside the CDR3, is DAGVTQSPTHLIKTRGQQVTLRCSPKSGHDTVSWYQQALGQGPQFIFQYYEEEERQRGNFPDRFSGHQFPNYSSELNVNALLLGDSALYLCASNTSPGQGSSHTEAFFGQGTRLTVV.

The chain is built from TRBV6-1 and TRBJ2-3; TRBD2 might be the D (6 bases). Trimming removed 2 bases from V and 2 bases from J, with 17 bases in between. Germline CDR1 and CDR2: MNHNS and SASEGT. The CDR3 has 17 amino acids. The CDR3 DNA reads as TGTGCCAGCAGTGAACTACGCGGAGGCGGGGACACAGATACGCAGTATTTT. It encodes CASSELRGGGDTDTQYF.

The CDR3 region is CASSSGGQTTTDTQYF. The CDR3 DNA reads TGTGCCAGCAGTAGCGGCGGCCAGACCACCACAGATACGCAGTATTTT. V and J are TRBV6-6 and TRBJ2-3; D is perhaps TRBD2 (5 bases). This CDR3 spans 16 amino acids. The germline CDR1 and CDR2 sequences are MNHNY and SVGAGI (reference sequence). V was pared by 5 bases and J by 2 bases, with 17 bases between.

This clone has just a few counts. V and J are TRBV6-5 and TRBJ2-3; 13 bases match TRBD2. V lost 4 bases and J lost 6; bases outside the gene matches: 4. Germline CDR1 MNHEY, CDR2 SVGAGI. The CDR3 loop spans 15 amino acids. The CDR3 loop is CASSSPLAGGDTQYF. Here the CDR3 DNA reads TGTGCCAGCAGTTCCCCACTAGCGGGGGGGGATACGCAGTATTTT.

The chain uses TRBV5-4 and TRBJ1-1, with D unclear. This CDR3 region has 12 residues. Germline values: CDR1 SGHNT, CDR2 YYREEE (reference sequence). The V and J ends lost 2 bases and 1 base respectively, with 3 bases between them. The CDR3 protein is CASSFGNTEAFF. CDR3 bases: TGTGCCAGCAGCTTCGGGAACACTGAAGCTTTCTTT.

V is TRBV4-1 and J is TRBJ1-2, with D possibly matching TRBD1 (6 bases). The V end was cut by 3 bases, the J end by 3 bases, with 8 bases between. Germline V lookup: CDR1 MGHRA, CDR2 YSYEKL. The CDR3 runs 13 residues. For the CDR3, the DNA is TGCGCCAGCAGCCAGGGGGCGGACTATGGCTACACCTTC. Its protein is CASSQGADYGYTF.

The gene calls are TRBV19 and TRBJ1-2; 7 positions match TRBD1. V was pared by 6 bases and J by 2 bases, with 6 bases of the junction left unmatched. The CDR3 is 14 residues long. Germline assignment: CDR1 LNHDA and CDR2 SQIVND (reference sequence). CDR3 nucleotide sequence: TGTGCCAGTAGAGCGGTGGACAGGAACTATGGCTACACCTTC. This encodes CASRAVDRNYGYTF. Filled out from reference TRBV19 and TRBJ1-2, the complete variable domain reads DGGITQSPKYLFRKEGQNVTLSCEQNLNHDAMYWYRQDPGQGLRLIYYSQIVNDFQKGDIAEGYSVSREKKESFPLTVTSAQKNPTAFYLCASRAVDRNYGYTFGSGTRLTVV.

The chain carries TRBV2 and TRBJ2-7; the D gene is possibly TRBD1 (6 bases). Trimming took 0 bases from V and 3 from J, leaving 12 bases between them. The CDR3 is 15 residues long. Germline loops: CDR1 SNHLY, CDR2 FYNNEI. The CDR3 spells CASSEAPGQLYEQYF. DNA of the CDR3: TGTGCCAGCAGTGAAGCGCCGGGACAACTCTACGAGCAGTACTTC.

The genes are TRBV12-5 and TRBJ1-6; TRBD1 agrees at 8 bases. The CDR3 length is 19 residues. With V trimmed by 0 bases and J by 3 bases, 10 bases remained unmatched. The V gene's germline CDR1 is LGHNT and CDR2 FRNRAP. The CDR3: CASGLVRGQGAHYNSPLHF. CDR3 DNA sequence: TGTGCTAGTGGTTTGGTACGAGGTCAGGGGGCCCACTATAATTCACCCCTCCACTTT.

This clone showed up just once. This chain links TRBV6-5 with TRBJ1-2; maybe TRBD1 (6 bases). The germline V gene encodes CDR1 MNHEY and CDR2 SVGAGI. CDR3 length equals 14 residues. V shed 6 bases and J shed 4 bases, with 15 bases lying between them. The CDR3 coding sequence is TGTGCCAGCAGCAGGGACATAGAGACCTATGGCTACACCTTC. Translation gives CASSRDIETYGYTF.

The V gene is TRBV5-1, the J gene TRBJ2-3; D not certain. There are 17 residues in the CDR3. V gave up 0 bases and J gave up 3 bases, with 17 bases separating them. The germline V gene encodes CDR1 SGHRS and CDR2 YFSETQ. The CDR3 DNA reads as TGCGCCAGCAGCTTGGAGGTGACTCCGAAACTGACAGATACGCAGTATTTT. Its translation: CASSLEVTPKLTDTQYF.

The rearrangement joins TRBV7-6 to TRBJ2-7, with a weak D call TRBD1 (6 bases). The V end lost 5 bases, the J end lost 2 bases, and 13 bases lay between the germline ends. CDR3 size: 14 residues. Per the germline V gene, CDR1 is SGHVS and CDR2 is FNYEAQ. As DNA, the CDR3 is TGTGCCAGCAGCCTAAACCAGGGGACCTACGAGCAGTACTTC. It specifies CASSLNQGTYEQYF. The variable domain in full, completed from reference TRBV7-6 and TRBJ2-7, reads GAGVSQSPRYKVTKRGQDVALRCDPISGHVSLYWYRQALGQGPEFLTYFNYEAQQDKSGLPNDRFSAERPEGSISTLTIQRTEQRDSAMYRCASSLNQGTYEQYFGPGTRLTVT.

The gene calls are TRBV7-6 and TRBJ2-7; tentative D call: TRBD1 (6 bases). The V gene's germline CDR1 is SGHVS and CDR2 FNYEAQ. With 2 bases removed from V and 2 bases from J, the gap between germline ends came to 10 bases. CDR3 length: 14 residues. Here the CDR3 DNA reads TGTGCCAGCAGCTTAACAGGGAGCCCCTACGAGCAGTACTTC. Protein product: CASSLTGSPYEQYF. The full variable domain, its missing parts supplied by reference TRBV7-6 and TRBJ2-7, is GAGVSQSPRYKVTKRGQDVALRCDPISGHVSLYWYRQALGQGPEFLTYFNYEAQQDKSGLPNDRFSAERPEGSISTLTIQRTEQRDSAMYRCASSLTGSPYEQYFGPGTRLTVT.

The chain is built from TRBV5-5 and TRBJ1-1; possible D gene TRBD1, 5 bases. This CDR3 contains 15 residues. CDR1 SGHKS and CDR2 YYEKEE come from the germline V gene (reference sequence). Trimming cost V 2 bases and J 5 bases, with 16 bases left between them. The CDR3 here is CASSFGGELGTEAFF. In DNA, the CDR3 is TGTGCCAGCAGCTTTGGGGGGGAGTTGGGGACTGAAGCTTTCTTT.

The chain carries TRBV6-6 and TRBJ2-3; possibly TRBD1 for D (6 bases). CDR3 size: 16 residues. V shed 4 bases and J shed 2 bases, with 16 bases lying between them. Looked up from germline, CDR1 is MNHNY and CDR2 is SVGAGI (reference sequence). The CDR3 region has the DNA TGTGCCAGCAGTTCACAGGGCCCAGCTAACACAGATACGCAGTATTTT. Residues: CASSSQGPANTDTQYF.

The rearrangement uses TRBV6-5 and TRBJ1-4; no clear D gene. V was clipped by 7 bases and J by 6 bases, with 6 bases between them. The CDR3 loop spans 11 amino acids. The germline V gene encodes CDR1 MNHEY and CDR2 SVGAGI. The CDR3, as DNA: TGTGCCAGCATCCTAGATGAAAAACTGTTTTTT. Amino acids: CASILDEKLFF.

The rearrangement links TRBV2 to TRBJ2-2; tentative D call: TRBD1 (5 bases). The CDR3 is made up of 12 amino acids. CDR1 and CDR2 from the germline V gene are SNHLY and FYNNEI. V was cut by 6 bases and J by 6 bases, with 8 bases left in between. CDR3 residues: CASSQGAGELFF. DNA of the CDR3: TGTGCCAGCAGCCAGGGCGCCGGGGAGCTGTTTTTT. Supplemented by reference TRBV2 and TRBJ2-2, the full variable domain reads EPEVTQTPSHQVTQMGQEVILRCVPISNHLYFYWYRQILGQKVEFLVSFYNNEISEKSEIFDDQFSVERPDGSNFTLKIRSTKLEDSAMYFCASSQGAGELFFGEGSRLTVL.

The chain employs TRBV7-6 and TRBJ2-3; 12 bases are shared with TRBD2. CDR3 length: 15 residues. Germline V gives CDR1 SGHVS, CDR2 FNYEAQ. The V segment lost 5 bases and the J segment 5 bases; nucleotides outside the gene matches: 5. The CDR3 nucleotides read TGTGCCAGCAGCAGAACTAGCGGGGGGCAAGATACGCAGTATTTT. Its translation: CASSRTSGGQDTQYF.